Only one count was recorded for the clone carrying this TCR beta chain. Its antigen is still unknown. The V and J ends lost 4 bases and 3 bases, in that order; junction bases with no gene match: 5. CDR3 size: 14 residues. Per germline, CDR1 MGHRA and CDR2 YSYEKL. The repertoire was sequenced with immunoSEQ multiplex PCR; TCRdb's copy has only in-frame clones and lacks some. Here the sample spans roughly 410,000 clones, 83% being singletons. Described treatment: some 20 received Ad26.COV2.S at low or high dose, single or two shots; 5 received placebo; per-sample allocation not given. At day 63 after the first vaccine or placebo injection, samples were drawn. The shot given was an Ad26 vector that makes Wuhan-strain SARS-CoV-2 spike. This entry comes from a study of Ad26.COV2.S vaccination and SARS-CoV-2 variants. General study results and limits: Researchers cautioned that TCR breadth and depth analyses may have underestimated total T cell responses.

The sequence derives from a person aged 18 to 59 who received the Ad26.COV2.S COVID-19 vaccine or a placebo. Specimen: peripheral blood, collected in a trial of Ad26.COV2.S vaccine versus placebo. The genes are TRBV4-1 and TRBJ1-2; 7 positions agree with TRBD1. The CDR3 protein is CASSPVGQHYGYTF. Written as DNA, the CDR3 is TGCGCCAGCAGCCCAGTGGGACAGCACTATGGCTACACCTTC.